Presented here are 25 T cell receptor beta chains from one specimen sequenced in a study of Ad26.COV2.S vaccination and SARS-CoV-2 variants. Treatment noted: some 20 received Ad26.COV2.S at low or high dose, single or two shots; about 5 received placebo; per-sample allocation not given. Sampling was done on day 63 after the first vaccine or placebo injection. Some clones are missing from TCRdb's copy, which holds only in-frame ones; the method was immunoSEQ multiplex PCR. The data hold hundreds of thousands of clones, with 86% observed a single time. Sample: peripheral blood, taken in a trial of Ad26.COV2.S vaccine versus placebo. Receptor source: a person between 18 and 65 years old who received the Ad26.COV2.S COVID-19 vaccine or a placebo.

V and J are TRBV28 and TRBJ1-1; D is possibly TRBD1 (5 bases). The CDR3 is 16 residues long. Looked up from germline, CDR1 is MDHEN and CDR2 is SYDVKM. Trimming pared 8 bases from V and 4 bases from J, leaving 23 bases between. The CDR3 DNA is TGTGCCAGCCTTGTGGGGGGGAGGGCAATAGGCACTGAAGCTTTCTTT. This gives the protein CASLVGGRAIGTEAFF.

This rearrangement joins TRBV3-1 (or the pseudogene TRBV3-2) to TRBJ1-3; no definite D call. Germline V gene lookup returns CDR1 LGHDT and CDR2 YNNKEL (reference sequence). The ends were cut back, 1 base at V and 3 bases at J, with 7 bases in the middle. This CDR3 has 14 amino acids. CDR3 DNA sequence: TGTGCCAGCAGCCAAGTTCATTTTGGAAACACCATATATTTT. Translating gives CASSQVHFGNTIYF.

The rearrangement links TRBV3-1 (or the pseudogene TRBV3-2) to TRBJ2-3; the D is unclear. Germline values: CDR1 LGHDT, CDR2 YNNKEL (reference sequence). V dropped 7 bases and J dropped 2 bases, with 19 bases sitting between them. CDR3 length: 16 amino acids. The CDR3 DNA sequence: TGTGCCAGCAAGCCAAGGGTCTTTCAGACCACAGATACGCAGTATTTT. Translation gives CASKPRVFQTTDTQYF.

The V gene is TRBV19, the J gene TRBJ1-2, with D unresolved. The CDR3 runs 14 residues. CDR1 and CDR2 (germline): LNHDA, SQIVND (reference sequence). Trimming stripped 1 base from V and 8 bases from J, with 14 bases between. CDR3 DNA sequence: TGTGCCAGTAGTATAGCTCGGGATTCGGGCGGCTACACCTTC. Its translation is CASSIARDSGGYTF.

The gene calls are TRBV11-1 and TRBJ2-1; 8 bases are shared with TRBD2. Germline V gene lookup returns CDR1 SGHAT and CDR2 FQDESV (reference sequence). CDR3 length: 13 amino acids. Trimming removed 5 bases from V and 12 bases from J; junction bases left unmatched: 9. The CDR3: CASSPAGTSLQFF. CDR3 coding DNA: TGTGCCAGCAGCCCAGCCGGGACTAGTTTGCAGTTCTTC.

V is TRBV3-1 (or the pseudogene TRBV3-2) and J is TRBJ1-2; the D is unclear. V gave up 0 bases and J gave up 2 bases, with 4 bases separating them. The CDR3 length is 13 residues. Germline loops: CDR1 LGHDT, CDR2 YNNKEL (reference sequence). CDR3 coding DNA: TGTGCCAGCAGCCAAGAGGGGAACTATGGCTACACCTTC. Translation: CASSQEGNYGYTF.

The chain is built from TRBV3-1 (or the pseudogene TRBV3-2) and TRBJ2-1; D unresolved. The CDR3 loop spans 13 amino acids. Germline V gives CDR1 LGHDT, CDR2 YNNKEL (reference sequence). The germline V and J ends were trimmed by 4 bases and 4 bases, with 8 bases remaining between them. The CDR3 spells CASSPAGYNEQFF. As DNA, the CDR3 is TGTGCCAGCAGCCCGGCAGGTTACAATGAGCAGTTCTTC.

The sample holds a few counts of this clone. The chain carries TRBV12-3 or TRBV12-4 and TRBJ1-5, with D unclear. The germline V and J ends were trimmed by 5 bases and 3 bases, with 5 bases remaining between them. The CDR3 loop spans 12 amino acids. The CDR3 DNA is TGTGCCAGCAGTCCTTTCAATCAGCCCCAGCATTTT. Translating gives CASSPFNQPQHF.

The sample holds a few counts of this clone. This chain links TRBV25-1 with TRBJ2-1; 12 nucleotides agree with TRBD2. Germline CDR1 MGHDK, CDR2 SYGVNS. Trimming took 7 bases from V and 4 from J; bases not matched to a gene: 5. The CDR3 has 15 amino acids. CDR3 bases: TGTGCCAGCAACGGACTAGCGGGGTTGTACAATGAGCAGTTCTTC. This codes for CASNGLAGLYNEQFF.

The J gene is TRBJ2-3, the V gene TRBV24-1; the match to TRBD2 covers 8 bases. The CDR3 contains 20 residues. Germline-derived CDR1 and CDR2 are KGHDR and SFDVKD. The V and J ends lost 9 bases and 6 bases, in that order; junction bases with no gene match: 28. CDR3 DNA sequence: TGTGCCACCCATAATAGCGGGGCAGGCAAGGTAGTCGCGGAAAGGGATACGCAGTATTTT. Translation gives CATHNSGAGKVVAERDTQYF.

The CDR3 region has the DNA TGTGCCAGCCATAGGGGCCTAGGTGGAAACACCATATATTTT. It translates to CASHRGLGGNTIYF. This chain connects TRBV28 to TRBJ1-3; possible D gene TRBD1, 5 bases. CDR1 and CDR2 (germline): MDHEN, SYDVKM. The germline V and J ends were trimmed by 8 bases and 3 bases, with 14 bases remaining between them. The CDR3 covers 14 residues.

The V call is TRBV27, the J call TRBJ1-1; no reliable D call. V dropped 2 bases and J dropped 0 bases, with 10 bases sitting between them. The CDR3 has 15 residues. Germline V gene data show CDR1 as MNHEY and CDR2 as SMNVEV (reference sequence). CDR3: CASSLVGAMNTEAFF. The CDR3 DNA sequence: TGTGCCAGCAGTTTAGTCGGAGCCATGAACACTGAAGCTTTCTTT.

The chain links TRBV2 to TRBJ2-7; D call uncertain. Germline CDR1 and CDR2: SNHLY and FYNNEI. The CDR3 length is 16 residues. V lost 4 bases and J 4 bases, leaving 20 bases between the germline ends. The CDR3 nucleotides read TGTGCCAGCAGTGTAAACAGACCCTCGGCGAAATACGAGCAGTACTTC. Amino acid sequence: CASSVNRPSAKYEQYF.

This chain links TRBV19 with TRBJ2-5; perhaps D is TRBD1 or TRBD2 (5 bases each). The V and J ends lost 3 bases and 5 bases respectively, with 16 bases between them. CDR3 length equals 15 residues. Germline loops: CDR1 LNHDA, CDR2 SQIVND (reference sequence). The CDR3 loop is CASSIRFSGLETQYF. The CDR3 bases are TGTGCCAGTAGTATTCGTTTTTCGGGGCTGGAGACCCAGTACTTC.

This clone was observed a single time. The rearrangement joins TRBV12-3 or TRBV12-4 to TRBJ1-6; no clear D. The ends were cut back, 1 base at V and 10 bases at J, with 5 bases in the middle. The CDR3 spans 12 residues. The CDR3: CASSLGISPLHF. CDR3 bases: TGTGCCAGCAGTTTAGGCATCTCACCCCTCCACTTT.

The rearrangement joins TRBV3-1 (or the pseudogene TRBV3-2) to TRBJ2-3; no clear D gene. The CDR3 extends over 16 amino acids. V shed 1 base and J shed 0 bases, with 11 bases lying between them. Germline V gene lookup returns CDR1 LGHDT and CDR2 YNNKEL (reference sequence). This CDR3 is CASSQASIISTDTQYF. The CDR3 region has the DNA TGTGCCAGCAGCCAAGCCTCAATTATAAGCACAGATACGCAGTATTTT.

CDR3 sequence (DNA): TGCGCCAGCAGCTCCGGGACAGGCCCTAATCAGCCCCAGCATTTT. It codes for CASSSGTGPNQPQHF. The chain joins TRBV5-1 to TRBJ1-5; 8 bases agree with TRBD1. This CDR3 is built from 15 residues. CDR1 is SGHRS and CDR2 is YFSETQ in the germline V gene. The trim removed 3 bases at V and 4 bases at J, leaving 6 bases unmatched.

The rearrangement links TRBV3-1 (or the pseudogene TRBV3-2) to TRBJ2-7; the D is unclear. CDR3 size: 15 residues. The V end was cut by 3 bases, the J end by 0 bases, with 12 bases between. Germline lookup yields CDR1 LGHDT and CDR2 YNNKEL (reference sequence). This CDR3 reads CASSHLSADSYEQYF. CDR3 sequence (DNA): TGTGCCAGCAGCCACCTCTCGGCGGACTCCTACGAGCAGTACTTC.

The rearrangement links TRBV11-2 to TRBJ2-7, with a possible D match to TRBD1 (5 bases). Trimming removed 5 bases from V and 0 bases from J, with 17 bases in between. The CDR3 has 16 residues. Germline CDR1 SGHAT, CDR2 FQNNGV. The CDR3 region is CASSLQEGPNSYEQYF. As DNA, the CDR3 is TGTGCCAGCAGCCTACAGGAAGGACCAAACTCCTACGAGCAGTACTTC.

The chain joins TRBV18 to TRBJ1-4, with 7 bases identical to TRBD1. Germline-derived CDR1 and CDR2 are KGHSH and LQKENI. The CDR3 has 16 residues. After removal of 2 bases from V and 2 bases from J, the junction contained 5 bases not matched to a gene. This CDR3 is CASSPSQQGTNEKLFF. CDR3 nucleotides: TGTGCCAGCTCACCATCTCAACAGGGGACTAATGAAAAACTGTTTTTT.

The genes are TRBV4-3 and TRBJ2-5; D assignment may be TRBD1 or TRBD2 (5 bases each). The CDR3 runs 14 residues. With 1 base removed from V and 4 bases from J, the gap between germline ends came to 10 bases. Per the germline V gene, CDR1 is LGHNA and CDR2 is YSLEER. As DNA, the CDR3 is TGCGCCAGCAGCCAAGGAAACGGGGCAGAGACCCAGTACTTC. It codes for CASSQGNGAETQYF.

The chain is built from TRBV28 and TRBJ2-5; D possibly matches TRBD1 or TRBD2 (5 bases each). V lost 4 bases to trimming and J lost 1 base, with 13 bases between them. Germline assignment: CDR1 MDHEN and CDR2 SYDVKM. The CDR3 is 15 residues long. CDR3: CASSSAGASQETQYF. Written as DNA, the CDR3 is TGTGCCAGCAGTTCCGCCGGGGCTAGCCAAGAGACCCAGTACTTC.

J is TRBJ2-6 and V is TRBV27; D is unresolved. The germline V gene has CDR1 MNHEY and CDR2 SMNVEV (reference sequence). The length of the CDR3 is 13 residues. Trimming stripped 6 bases from V and 0 bases from J, with 3 bases between. CDR3 coding DNA: TGTGCCAGCAGGGACTCTGGGGCCAACGTCCTGACTTTC. Protein product: CASRDSGANVLTF.

The rearrangement uses TRBV7-9 and TRBJ1-5, with D unclear. Germline V gives CDR1 SEHNR, CDR2 FQNEAQ (reference sequence). Trimming removed 0 bases from V and 8 bases from J, with 14 bases in between. The CDR3 runs 15 residues. The DNA of the CDR3 is TGTGCCAGCAGCTTAGCGAGCCAGCCTTGGGAGCCCCAGCATTTT. This gives the protein CASSLASQPWEPQHF. The variable domain in full, completed from reference TRBV7-9 and TRBJ1-5, reads DTGVSQNPRHKITKRGQNVTFRCDPISEHNRLYWYRQTLGQGPEFLTYFQNEAQLEKSRLLSDRFSAERPKGSFSTLEIQRTEQGDSAMYLCASSLASQPWEPQHFGDGTRLSIL.

The chain joins TRBV12-3 or TRBV12-4 to TRBJ1-3; possible D gene TRBD1, 6 bases. This CDR3 region has 13 residues. Trimming took off 6 bases at V and 2 bases at J, with 8 bases between the two ends. CDR3: CASRGDTGNTIYF. The CDR3, as DNA: TGTGCCAGCAGGGGGGACACTGGAAACACCATATATTTT.